The 25 T cell receptor beta chains given below trace back to one sample, sequenced in a study of T cells after posttransplantation cyclophosphamide. Using immunoSEQ multiplex PCR, the repertoire was profiled, and TCRdb retains in-frame clones only, with some absent. Of roughly 11,000 clones in the sample, about 90% were seen once. Busulfan-fludarabine conditioning, marrow transplant, and cyclophosphamide on days +3 and +4 were administered. Here the sequenced sample was PBMCs, taken after allogeneic stem cell transplant with posttransplant cyclophosphamide. Source of these receptors: a female patient aged 30 to 45 who received an allogeneic stem cell transplant from an unrelated donor, was CMV-positive, and had no GVHD. Some T cells may have come from the graft donor.

The chain uses TRBV5-1 and TRBJ2-3, with TRBD1 identical over 9 bases. Trimming cost V 0 bases and J 2 bases; bases outside gene matches: 7. Per the germline V gene, CDR1 is SGHRS and CDR2 is YFSETQ. The CDR3 length is 17 residues. CDR3 DNA sequence: TGCGCCAGCAGCTTGGAGGGACAGGGATCGTCCACAGATACGCAGTATTTT. This sequence encodes CASSLEGQGSSTDTQYF. Based on the CDR3 plus reference TRBV5-1 and TRBJ2-3, the full variable domain is KAGVTQTPRYLIKTRGQQVTLSCSPISGHRSVSWYQQTPGQGLQFLFEYFSETQRNKGNFPGRFSGRQFSNSRSEMNVSTLELGDSALYLCASSLEGQGSSTDTQYFGPGTRLTVL.

Concerning this clone itself: At one boundary the junction diverges from the germline segment, which might be a read error. J is TRBJ2-7 and V is TRBV27, with D possibly being TRBD2 (5 bases). The CDR3 extends over 15 amino acids. CDR1 and CDR2 from the germline V gene are MNHEY and SMNVEV (reference sequence). CDR3 nucleotide sequence: TGTGCCAGCAGTTTGAGAGAGGGAGTACCCTACGGGCAGTACTTC. Protein product: CASSLREGVPYGQYF.

V and J are TRBV5-6 and TRBJ1-1; 9 bases match TRBD1. V shed 0 bases, J shed 3 bases, and the junction held 3 bases outside the gene matches. CDR1 and CDR2 (germline): SGHDT, YYEEEE. The CDR3 consists of 15 residues. CDR3 nucleotides: TGTGCCAGCAGCTTGGCGTACAGGGGGCACACTGAAGCTTTCTTT. As protein: CASSLAYRGHTEAFF.

The J gene is TRBJ2-4, the V gene TRBV10-1; 7 nucleotides match TRBD1. V was pared by 2 bases and J by 1 base, with 5 bases of the junction left unmatched. The CDR3 sequence is 16 residues long. CDR1 and CDR2 from the germline V gene are WNHNN and SYGVQD (reference sequence). CDR3 protein: CASSEDRASAKNIQYF. CDR3 bases: TGCGCCAGCAGTGAGGACAGGGCTTCGGCCAAAAACATTCAGTACTTC.

The chain carries TRBV19 and TRBJ1-2; tentative D call: TRBD1 (5 bases). V gave up 5 bases and J gave up 7 bases, with 20 bases separating them. Germline assignment: CDR1 LNHDA and CDR2 SQIVND (reference sequence). CDR3 length: 15 amino acids. CDR3 region: CASSVPGLPPGGYTF. The CDR3 DNA reads as TGTGCCAGTAGTGTACCGGGACTCCCGCCGGGTGGCTACACCTTC.

The sample holds one count of this clone. The chain uses TRBV2 and TRBJ1-2; 8 bases align to TRBD1. With V trimmed by 6 bases and J by 8 bases, 11 bases remained unmatched. The CDR3 extends over 14 amino acids. Germline CDR1 reads SNHLY; CDR2 reads FYNNEI. This CDR3 reads CASSQRGQGSGYTF. For the CDR3, the DNA is TGTGCCAGCAGCCAACGAGGACAGGGTAGCGGCTACACCTTC.

The rearrangement uses TRBV5-1 and TRBJ2-1; 9 bases agree with TRBD1. The length of the CDR3 is 15 residues. V was pared by 1 base and J by 9 bases, with 8 bases of the junction left unmatched. Germline V gene lookup returns CDR1 SGHRS and CDR2 YFSETQ. The CDR3 DNA reads as TGCGCCAGCAGCTTGCTGACAGGGGGAGACGGTGAGCAGTTCTTC. Translated: CASSLLTGGDGEQFF.

The rearrangement uses TRBV5-1 and TRBJ2-1; the match to TRBD1 covers 7 bases. The CDR3 is 16 amino acids. The V segment lost 0 bases and the J segment 4 bases; nucleotides outside the gene matches: 7. Germline loops: CDR1 SGHRS, CDR2 YFSETQ. CDR3 sequence (DNA): TGCGCCAGCAGCTTGGCACCCGGACAGGCTTACAATGAGCAGTTCTTC. Translation gives CASSLAPGQAYNEQFF.

As for this clone: One end of the junction is discordant with germline, which a read error may explain. The V call is TRBV4-1, the J call TRBJ1-2, with 12 bases that match TRBD1. CDR1 is MGHRA and CDR2 is YSYEKL in the germline V gene. The CDR3 has 17 amino acids. This CDR3 is CASSPPPGQGARPRGFF. As DNA, the CDR3 is TGCGCCAGCAGCCCACCGCCGGGACAGGGGGCGCGGCCGAGGGGGTTCTTC.

The chain is built from TRBV27 and TRBJ1-1; 7 bases line up with TRBD1. V was pared by 3 bases and J by 0 bases, with 10 bases of the junction left unmatched. Germline V gene lookup returns CDR1 MNHEY and CDR2 SMNVEV (reference sequence). The CDR3 is made up of 17 amino acids. CDR3 sequence reads: CASSFQGVSRLNTEAFF. In nucleotides, the CDR3 is TGTGCCAGCAGTTTCCAGGGGGTTTCTCGTCTGAACACTGAAGCTTTCTTT.

The chain joins TRBV9 to TRBJ2-7; D call uncertain. CDR1 is SGDLS, CDR2 YYNGEE, per germline. Trimming stripped 4 bases from V and 0 bases from J, with 11 bases between. This CDR3 has 14 residues. CDR3 protein: CASSLGLSSYEQYF. In DNA, the CDR3 is TGTGCCAGCAGCTTGGGCCTGAGCTCCTACGAGCAGTACTTC.

The genes are TRBV4-2 and TRBJ2-7; possibly TRBD1 for D (5 bases). The CDR3 loop spans 13 amino acids. The germline V gene has CDR1 LGHNA and CDR2 YNFKEQ. With 1 base removed from V and 3 bases from J, the gap between germline ends came to 7 bases. The CDR3 loop reads CASSQGGGYEQYF. The CDR3 DNA reads as TGTGCCAGCAGCCAAGGGGGCGGCTACGAGCAGTACTTC.

The V and J genes are TRBV27 and TRBJ2-1, with 9 nucleotides matching TRBD2. The junction had 17 bases not matched to a gene; V was cut back by 7 bases and J by 7 bases. From germline, CDR1 is MNHEY and CDR2 SMNVEV (reference sequence). The CDR3 extends over 17 amino acids. CDR3 in amino acids: CASMSHAWRGGHNEQFF. CDR3 in DNA: TGTGCCAGCATGTCTCATGCATGGCGGGGGGGCCATAATGAGCAGTTCTTC.

This rearrangement joins TRBV6-5 to TRBJ2-5, with 8 positions matching TRBD2. The V gene's germline CDR1 is MNHEY and CDR2 SVGAGI. V lost 2 bases to trimming and J lost 5 bases; unmatched junction nucleotides: 4. The CDR3 covers 14 residues. The CDR3 reads CASSYAGGFETQYF. The DNA for the CDR3 is TGTGCCAGCAGTTACGCGGGGGGCTTTGAGACCCAGTACTTC.

This clone was observed a single time. This chain links TRBV5-4 with TRBJ2-3; 10 nucleotides line up with TRBD2. Germline CDR1 SGHNT, CDR2 YYREEE (reference sequence). With 0 bases clipped from V and 5 bases from J, the junction kept 6 bases outside the gene matches. This CDR3 is 16 amino acids long. The CDR3 is CASSLVSGGAVDTQYF. Written as DNA, the CDR3 is TGTGCCAGCAGCTTGGTGAGCGGGGGGGCCGTAGATACGCAGTATTTT.

This rearrangement joins TRBV28 to TRBJ1-4; no clear D. This CDR3 spans 18 amino acids. V lost 2 bases, J lost 5 bases, and 21 bases lay in between. Looked up from germline, CDR1 is MDHEN and CDR2 is SYDVKM. The DNA for the CDR3 is TGTGCCAGCAGTTTACGTTGGAGGGATCAGATGAGAAATGAAAAACTGTTTTTT. Its protein is CASSLRWRDQMRNEKLFF.

This chain joins TRBV9 and TRBJ1-5; TRBD1 matches 7 bases. Trimming removed 3 bases from V and 4 bases from J; junction bases left unmatched: 4. CDR3 length: 14 residues. Germline values: CDR1 SGDLS, CDR2 YYNGEE. CDR3 amino acids: CASSAGQKNQPQHF. In DNA, the CDR3 is TGTGCCAGCAGCGCGGGACAGAAAAATCAGCCCCAGCATTTT.

V and J are TRBV5-1 and TRBJ2-3; 9 bases map to TRBD1. The CDR3 consists of 14 residues. Germline V gene sequence: CDR1 SGHRS, CDR2 YFSETQ. J gave up 4 bases and V 2 bases, and 2 bases lay outside the gene matches. CDR3 nucleotide sequence: TGCGCCAGCAGCTTAAGACAGGGGGCAGATACGCAGTATTTT. Protein product: CASSLRQGADTQYF.

The rearrangement links TRBV5-4 to TRBJ2-3; TRBD2 might be the D (5 bases). CDR1 SGHNT and CDR2 YYREEE come from the germline V gene (reference sequence). V lost 3 bases to trimming and J lost 11 bases, with 19 bases between them. This CDR3 is built from 14 residues. CDR3 residues: CASSSRALPSVQYF. CDR3 nucleotides: TGTGCCAGCAGCTCGAGGGCCCTCCCGTCGGTGCAGTATTTT.

The V call is TRBV2, the J call TRBJ2-3; tentatively, D is TRBD2 (7 bases). CDR1 is SNHLY and CDR2 is FYNNEI in the germline V gene. The CDR3 length is 15 residues. The V end lost 10 bases, the J end lost 0 bases, and 17 bases lay between the germline ends. The CDR3 region is CATLGGLSSTDTQYF. The CDR3 DNA reads TGTGCCACCCTCGGGGGGCTGTCTAGCACAGATACGCAGTATTTT.

This clone was observed a few times. This chain connects TRBV5-8 to TRBJ2-7; maybe TRBD1 (6 bases). There are 15 residues in the CDR3. The germline V gene encodes CDR1 SGHTS and CDR2 YDEGEE. Trimming stripped 4 bases from V and 5 bases from J, with 19 bases between. The CDR3 spells CASSPGDIGRDEQYF. The CDR3, as DNA: TGTGCCAGCAGCCCAGGGGACATTGGCAGGGACGAGCAGTACTTC.

This chain joins TRBV5-1 and TRBJ2-1; TRBD2 agrees at 11 bases. This CDR3 contains 15 residues. Germline V gene data show CDR1 as SGHRS and CDR2 as YFSETQ. J was trimmed by 2 bases and V by 5 bases; bases with no gene match: 3. The CDR3 sequence: CASRLAGGPYNEQFF. In DNA form, the CDR3 reads TGCGCCAGCAGGCTAGCGGGAGGCCCCTACAATGAGCAGTTCTTC. Combining the CDR3 with reference TRBV5-1 and TRBJ2-1 gives the whole variable domain KAGVTQTPRYLIKTRGQQVTLSCSPISGHRSVSWYQQTPGQGLQFLFEYFSETQRNKGNFPGRFSGRQFSNSRSEMNVSTLELGDSALYLCASRLAGGPYNEQFFGPGTRLTVL.

The rearrangement joins TRBV29-1 to TRBJ2-7; D unresolved. Germline CDR1 reads SQVTM; CDR2 reads ANQGSEA. The CDR3 is made up of 11 amino acids. The V end lost 4 bases, the J end lost 5 bases, and 9 bases lay between the germline ends. The CDR3 spells CSVVGHDEQYF. In DNA, the CDR3 is TGCAGCGTTGTGGGCCACGACGAGCAGTACTTC.

The chain has TRBV19 and TRBJ2-5, with 8 bases aligning to TRBD1. With V trimmed by 5 bases and J by 5 bases, 7 bases remained unmatched. The germline gives CDR1 LNHDA, CDR2 SQIVND (reference sequence). The CDR3 is 14 residues long. The CDR3 coding sequence is TGTGCCAGTAGTTCAGGGGGCAAGAGGGAGACCCAGTACTTC. This encodes CASSSGGKRETQYF.

The J gene is TRBJ2-7, the V gene TRBV28; no clear D gene. The V gene lost 2 bases and the J gene lost 0 bases, with 20 bases spanning the gap. Germline V gene sequence: CDR1 MDHEN, CDR2 SYDVKM. The length of the CDR3 is 18 residues. The CDR3 reads CASSLAVVGISSSYEQYF. CDR3 DNA: TGTGCCAGCAGTTTAGCGGTGGTGGGTATTTCGAGCTCCTACGAGCAGTACTTC.